These 15 T cell receptor beta chains were sequenced from one sample in a study of memory CD4+ T cells and cytomegalovirus serostatus. The table came from immunoSEQ multiplex PCR; TCRdb's copy has only in-frame clones and leaves some out. In the table there are tens of thousands of clones, 75% to 80% of which are singletons. Single viable CD3+CD4+CD8-CD45RO+ cells were sorted as the memory CD4+ T cells. The sample comprised memory CD4+ T cells from blood. These receptors were obtained from an adult in good health and CMV-seronegative.

V and J are TRBV7-2 and TRBJ1-5; 7 bases map to TRBD1. The CDR3 has 15 amino acids. Germline lookup yields CDR1 SGHTA and CDR2 FQGNSA. The V gene end was trimmed by 2 bases and the J gene end by 2 bases; junction bases not matched to a gene: 3. The CDR3 is CASSLYGQGNQPQHF. The CDR3 region has the DNA TGTGCCAGCAGCTTATACGGACAGGGCAATCAGCCCCAGCATTTT.

In its sample, this clone was seen a few times. The chain recombines TRBV5-6 with TRBJ2-1, with 9 bases matching TRBD2. V gave up 3 bases and J gave up 7 bases; unmatched junction bases: 11. The germline V gene has CDR1 SGHDT and CDR2 YYEEEE. The CDR3 extends over 16 amino acids. The CDR3 here is CASSSQGAGGRNEQFF. The CDR3 DNA follows: TGTGCCAGCAGCTCCCAAGGGGCGGGGGGGCGTAATGAGCAGTTCTTC.

The V gene is TRBV7-2, the J gene TRBJ1-6, with TRBD1 matching over 7 bases. In germline, CDR1 is SGHTA, CDR2 FQGNSA. The junction had 1 base not matched to a gene; V was cut back by 5 bases and J by 6 bases. This CDR3 is 13 amino acids long. CDR3 coding DNA: TGTGCCAGCAGCGGACAGGTTAATTCACCCCTCCACTTT. Protein: CASSGQVNSPLHF. The full variable domain, in which reference TRBV7-2 and TRBJ1-6 provide the parts outside the CDR3, is GAGVSQSPSNKVTEKGKDVELRCDPISGHTALYWYRQSLGQGLEFLIYFQGNSAPDKSGLPSDRFSAERTGGSVSTLTIQRTQQEDSAVYLCASSGQVNSPLHFGNGTRLTVT.

The rearrangement links TRBV5-8 to TRBJ2-5; the match to TRBD2 covers 9 bases. The germline V gene has CDR1 SGHTS and CDR2 YDEGEE. The length of the CDR3 is 15 residues. J lost 9 bases, V lost 2 bases, and 11 bases had no gene match. For the CDR3, the DNA is TGTGCCAGCAGCTTTACCAGCGGGGGGACCGGGTCCCAGTACTTC. This codes for CASSFTSGGTGSQYF.

The rearrangement uses TRBV18 and TRBJ2-7; the D gene is possibly TRBD1 (6 bases). Germline V gene lookup returns CDR1 KGHSH and CDR2 LQKENI. There are 13 residues in the CDR3. Trimming pared 3 bases from V and 2 bases from J, leaving 8 bases between. The CDR3 DNA sequence: TGTGCCAGCTCACCGGACAGAGCCTACGAGCAGTACTTC. As protein: CASSPDRAYEQYF.

This clone was detected a few times. The chain uses TRBV7-9 and TRBJ2-1, with a weak D call TRBD2 (6 bases). V lost 3 bases, J lost 6 bases, and 9 bases lay in between. Germline-derived CDR1 and CDR2 are SEHNR and FQNEAQ (reference sequence). The CDR3 is 13 residues long. The CDR3 protein is CASSFGGRNEQFF. CDR3 DNA sequence: TGTGCCAGCAGCTTCGGGGGACGCAATGAGCAGTTCTTC. The variable domain in full, with the rest retrieved from reference TRBV7-9 and TRBJ2-1, is DTGVSQNPRHKITKRGQNVTFRCDPISEHNRLYWYRQTLGQGPEFLTYFQNEAQLEKSRLLSDRFSAERPKGSFSTLEIQRTEQGDSAMYLCASSFGGRNEQFFGPGTRLTVL.

V and J are TRBV5-4 and TRBJ1-2, with 10 bases aligning to TRBD1. This CDR3 contains 14 residues. CDR1 and CDR2 (germline): SGHNT, YYREEE (reference sequence). V lost 4 bases, J lost 9 bases, and 9 bases stayed unmatched. CDR3 in amino acids: CASSADRGQLSYTF. The CDR3 nucleotides read TGTGCCAGCAGCGCCGACAGGGGGCAGTTGAGCTACACCTTC.

The chain combines TRBV7-8 with TRBJ1-1; no firm D call. V dropped 3 bases and J dropped 0 bases, with 5 bases sitting between them. CDR3 length equals 13 residues. Germline assignment: CDR1 SGHVS and CDR2 FQNEAQ. The CDR3 nucleotides are TGTGCCAGCAGCTTGTCGATGAACACTGAAGCTTTCTTT. Translated: CASSLSMNTEAFF.

The chain joins TRBV5-4 to TRBJ1-6; TRBD1 might be the D (6 bases). Germline CDR1 SGHNT, CDR2 YYREEE (reference sequence). Trimming cost V 3 bases and J 6 bases, with 10 bases left between them. The CDR3 loop spans 14 amino acids. CDR3 in amino acids: CASSSQGSNSPLHF. CDR3 nucleotide sequence: TGTGCCAGCAGCTCGCAGGGGAGTAATTCACCCCTCCACTTT.

The gene calls are TRBV27 and TRBJ1-1; weak D call: TRBD1 (6 bases). Germline V gives CDR1 MNHEY, CDR2 SMNVEV (reference sequence). The CDR3 loop spans 18 amino acids. V lost 5 bases to trimming and J lost 1 base, with 23 bases between them. The CDR3: CASSPRKGGEAKNTEAFF. The DNA of the CDR3 is TGTGCCAGCAGTCCGAGAAAAGGGGGGGAGGCGAAGAACACTGAAGCTTTCTTT.

The chain is built from TRBV30 and TRBJ1-6; 8 bases line up with TRBD1. After removal of 4 bases from V and 0 bases from J, the junction contained 8 bases not matched to a gene. Germline CDR1 reads GTSNPN; CDR2 reads SVGIG (reference sequence). This CDR3 has 17 residues. The CDR3 sequence is CAWTKTGVSSYNSPLHF. The CDR3 DNA sequence: TGTGCCTGGACAAAGACAGGGGTCAGCTCCTATAATTCACCCCTCCACTTT.

This sequence joins TRBV29-1 and TRBJ2-7, with D tentatively TRBD1 (5 bases). The germline V gene encodes CDR1 SQVTM and CDR2 ANQGSEA. The germline V and J ends were trimmed by 4 bases and 2 bases, with 9 bases remaining between them. CDR3 length: 12 amino acids. The CDR3 region is CSVGDSAYEQYF. CDR3 nucleotides: TGCAGCGTTGGAGACAGTGCCTACGAGCAGTACTTC.

The chain has TRBV27 and TRBJ1-6, with unresolved D. Trimming took off 1 base at V and 8 bases at J, with 12 bases between the two ends. This CDR3 region has 15 residues. Germline CDR1 MNHEY, CDR2 SMNVEV (reference sequence). CDR3 amino acids: CASSLLGNWDSPLHF. The CDR3 DNA reads as TGTGCCAGCAGTTTATTAGGGAATTGGGATTCACCCCTCCACTTT.

V and J are TRBV14 and TRBJ1-2; D call uncertain. This CDR3 contains 17 residues. Germline CDR1 and CDR2: SGHDN and FVKESK. The V end lost 0 bases, the J end lost 8 bases, and 22 bases lay between the germline ends. CDR3 sequence: CASSQDWFRFQAGGYTF. For the CDR3, the DNA is TGTGCCAGCAGCCAAGACTGGTTCCGGTTCCAAGCGGGCGGCTACACCTTC. The full variable domain, with the rest looked up from reference TRBV14 and TRBJ1-2, is EAGVTQFPSHSVIEKGQTVTLRCDPISGHDNLYWYRRVMGKEIKFLLHFVKESKQDESGMPNNRFLAERTGGTYSTLKVQPAELEDSGVYFCASSQDWFRFQAGGYTFGSGTRLTVV.

The V call is TRBV11-3, the J call TRBJ2-2, with 8 bases aligning to TRBD2. This CDR3 contains 15 residues. The V gene's germline CDR1 is SGHNT and CDR2 YENEEA. The V gene end was trimmed by 4 bases and the J gene end by 7 bases; junction bases not matched to a gene: 8. This CDR3 is CASSSRTSKVGELFF. CDR3 bases: TGTGCCAGCAGCTCGAGGACTAGCAAGGTCGGGGAGCTGTTTTTT.